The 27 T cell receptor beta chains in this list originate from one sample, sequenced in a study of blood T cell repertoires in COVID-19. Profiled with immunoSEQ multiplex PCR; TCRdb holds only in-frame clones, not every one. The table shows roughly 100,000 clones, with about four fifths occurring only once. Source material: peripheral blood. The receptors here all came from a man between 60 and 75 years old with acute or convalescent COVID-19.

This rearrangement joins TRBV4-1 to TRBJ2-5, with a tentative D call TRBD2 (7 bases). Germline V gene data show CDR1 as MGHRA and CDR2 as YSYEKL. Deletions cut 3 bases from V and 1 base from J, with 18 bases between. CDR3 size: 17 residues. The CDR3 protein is CASSHPSRGGLQETQYF. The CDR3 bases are TGCGCCAGCAGCCACCCGTCGAGGGGGGGACTCCAAGAGACCCAGTACTTC.

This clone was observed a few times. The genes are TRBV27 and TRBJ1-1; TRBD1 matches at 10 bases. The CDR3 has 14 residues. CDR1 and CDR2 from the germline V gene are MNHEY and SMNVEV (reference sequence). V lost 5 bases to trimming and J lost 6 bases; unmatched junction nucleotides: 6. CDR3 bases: TGTGCCAGCAGTCTCAGGGGACAGGGGCCTGAAGCTTTCTTT. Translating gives CASSLRGQGPEAFF.

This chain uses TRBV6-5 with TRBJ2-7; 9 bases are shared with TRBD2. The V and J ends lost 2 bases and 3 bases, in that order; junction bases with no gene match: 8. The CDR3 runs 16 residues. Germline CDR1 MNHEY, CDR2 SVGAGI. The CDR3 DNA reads TGTGCCAGCAGTTACGGTGAGAGCGGGGGGAGCTACGAGCAGTACTTC. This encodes CASSYGESGGSYEQYF.

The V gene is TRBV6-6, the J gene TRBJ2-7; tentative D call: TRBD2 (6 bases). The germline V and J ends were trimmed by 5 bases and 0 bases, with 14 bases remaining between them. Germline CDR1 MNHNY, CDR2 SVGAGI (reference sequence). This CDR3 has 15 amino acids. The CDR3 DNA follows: TGTGCCAGCAGTCCCCGGGAGATTAGCTCCTACGAGCAGTACGTC. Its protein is CASSPREISSYEQYV.

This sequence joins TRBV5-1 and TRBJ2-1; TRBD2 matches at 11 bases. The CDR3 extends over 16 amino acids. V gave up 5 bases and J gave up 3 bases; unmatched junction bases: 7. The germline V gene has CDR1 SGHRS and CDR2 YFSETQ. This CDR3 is CASRVAGGLIYNEQFF. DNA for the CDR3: TGCGCCAGCAGAGTAGCGGGAGGGCTAATCTACAATGAGCAGTTCTTC.

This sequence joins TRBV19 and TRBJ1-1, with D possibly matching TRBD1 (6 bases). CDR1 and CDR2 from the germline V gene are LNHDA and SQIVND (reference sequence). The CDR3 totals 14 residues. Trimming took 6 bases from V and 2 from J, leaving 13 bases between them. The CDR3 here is CASSYRETNTEAFF. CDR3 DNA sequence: TGTGCCAGTAGCTACAGGGAGACAAACACTGAAGCTTTCTTT.

The CDR3 here is CASSLTVSGNTIYF. CDR3 nucleotide sequence: TGTGCCAGTAGTCTTACAGTCTCTGGAAACACCATATATTTT. This chain connects TRBV19 to TRBJ1-3; D unresolved. CDR1 and CDR2 (germline): LNHDA, SQIVND (reference sequence). Trimming stripped 5 bases from V and 0 bases from J, with 8 bases between. There are 14 residues in the CDR3.

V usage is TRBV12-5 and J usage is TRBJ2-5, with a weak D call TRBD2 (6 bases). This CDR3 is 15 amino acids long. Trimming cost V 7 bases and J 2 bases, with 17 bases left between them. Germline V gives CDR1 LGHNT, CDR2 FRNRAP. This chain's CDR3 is CASASPGSLQETQYF. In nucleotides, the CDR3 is TGTGCTAGTGCCAGCCCCGGGAGTCTTCAAGAGACCCAGTACTTC. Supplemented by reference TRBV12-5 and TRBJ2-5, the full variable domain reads DARVTQTPRHKVTEMGQEVTMRCQPILGHNTVFWYRQTMMQGLELLAYFRNRAPLDDSGMPKDRFSAEMPDATLATLKIQPSEPRDSAVYFCASASPGSLQETQYFGPGTRLLVL.

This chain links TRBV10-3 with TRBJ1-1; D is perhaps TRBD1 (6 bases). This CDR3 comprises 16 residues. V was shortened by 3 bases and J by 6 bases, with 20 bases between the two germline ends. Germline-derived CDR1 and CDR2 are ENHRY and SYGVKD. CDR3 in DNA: TGTGCCATCAGTGAACCACAGGGAGGGTCTGCCGCTGAAGCTTTCTTT. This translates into CAISEPQGGSAAEAFF.

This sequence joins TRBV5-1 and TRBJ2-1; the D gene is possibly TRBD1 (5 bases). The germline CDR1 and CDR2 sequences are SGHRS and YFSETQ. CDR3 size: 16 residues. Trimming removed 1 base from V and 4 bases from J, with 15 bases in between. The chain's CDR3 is CASSLRLGEGYNEQFF. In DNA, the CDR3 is TGCGCCAGCAGCTTGCGATTAGGGGAAGGATACAATGAGCAGTTCTTC.

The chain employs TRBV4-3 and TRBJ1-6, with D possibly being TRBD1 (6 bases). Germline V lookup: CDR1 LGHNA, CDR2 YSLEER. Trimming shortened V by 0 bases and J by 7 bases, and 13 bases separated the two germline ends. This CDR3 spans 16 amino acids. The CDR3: CASSQDLTGNNSPLHF. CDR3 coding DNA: TGCGCCAGCAGCCAAGATTTAACAGGGAACAATTCACCCCTCCACTTT.

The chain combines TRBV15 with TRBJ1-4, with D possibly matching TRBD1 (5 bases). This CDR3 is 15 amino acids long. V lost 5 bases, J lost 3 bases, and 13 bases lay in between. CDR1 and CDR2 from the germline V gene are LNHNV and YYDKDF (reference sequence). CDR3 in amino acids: CATSGGASANEKLFF. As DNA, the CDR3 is TGTGCCACCAGCGGCGGGGCGAGCGCTAATGAAAAACTGTTTTTT.

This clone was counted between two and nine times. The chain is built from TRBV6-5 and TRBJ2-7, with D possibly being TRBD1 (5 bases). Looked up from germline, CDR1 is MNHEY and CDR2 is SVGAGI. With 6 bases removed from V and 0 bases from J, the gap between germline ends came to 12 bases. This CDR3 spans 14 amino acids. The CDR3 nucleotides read TGTGCCAGCAGGACGACAGAATCCTCCTACGAGCAGTACTTC. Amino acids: CASRTTESSYEQYF.

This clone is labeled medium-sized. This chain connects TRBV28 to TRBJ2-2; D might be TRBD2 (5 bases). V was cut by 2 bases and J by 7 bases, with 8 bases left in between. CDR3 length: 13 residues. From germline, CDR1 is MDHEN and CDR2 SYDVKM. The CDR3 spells CASSLRGFGELFF. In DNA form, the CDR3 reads TGTGCCAGCAGTTTAAGAGGGTTCGGGGAGCTGTTTTTT.

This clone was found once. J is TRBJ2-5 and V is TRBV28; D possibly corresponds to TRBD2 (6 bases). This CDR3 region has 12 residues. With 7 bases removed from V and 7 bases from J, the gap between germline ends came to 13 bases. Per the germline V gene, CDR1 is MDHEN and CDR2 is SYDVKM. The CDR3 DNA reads TGTGCCAGCACCGGGCCGGAGGGGACCCAGTACTTC. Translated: CASTGPEGTQYF.

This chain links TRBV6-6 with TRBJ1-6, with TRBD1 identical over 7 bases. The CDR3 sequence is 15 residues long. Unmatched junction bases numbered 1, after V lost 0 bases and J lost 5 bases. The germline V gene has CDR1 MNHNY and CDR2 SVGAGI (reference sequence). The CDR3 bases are TGTGCCAGCAGTTACTCAGGGGGCGATAATTCACCCCTCCACTTT. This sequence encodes CASSYSGGDNSPLHF.

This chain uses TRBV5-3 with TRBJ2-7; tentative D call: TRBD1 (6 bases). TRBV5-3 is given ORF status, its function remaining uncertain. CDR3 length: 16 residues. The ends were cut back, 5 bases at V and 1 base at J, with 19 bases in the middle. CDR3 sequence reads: CARRLKTGTSSYEQYF. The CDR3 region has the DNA TGTGCCAGAAGGTTGAAAACCGGGACATCTTCCTACGAGCAGTACTTC.

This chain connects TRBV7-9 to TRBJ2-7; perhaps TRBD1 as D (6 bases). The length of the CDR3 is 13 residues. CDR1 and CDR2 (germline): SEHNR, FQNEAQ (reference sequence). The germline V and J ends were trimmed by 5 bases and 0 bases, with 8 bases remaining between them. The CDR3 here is CASSPRGSYEQYF. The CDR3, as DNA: TGTGCCAGCAGCCCCAGGGGCTCCTACGAGCAGTACTTC.

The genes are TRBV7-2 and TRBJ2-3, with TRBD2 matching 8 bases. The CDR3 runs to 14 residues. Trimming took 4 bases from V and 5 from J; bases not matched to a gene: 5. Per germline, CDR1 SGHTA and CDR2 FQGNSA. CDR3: CASSSTSEGDTQYF. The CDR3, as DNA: TGTGCCAGCAGCTCGACTAGCGAGGGAGATACGCAGTATTTT.

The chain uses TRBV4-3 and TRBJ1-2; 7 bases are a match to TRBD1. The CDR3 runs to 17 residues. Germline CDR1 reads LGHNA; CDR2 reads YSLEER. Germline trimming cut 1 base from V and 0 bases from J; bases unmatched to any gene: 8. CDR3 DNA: TGCGCCAGCAGCCAAGTCGGACAGGACCTAGCTAACTATGGCTACACCTTC. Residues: CASSQVGQDLANYGYTF.

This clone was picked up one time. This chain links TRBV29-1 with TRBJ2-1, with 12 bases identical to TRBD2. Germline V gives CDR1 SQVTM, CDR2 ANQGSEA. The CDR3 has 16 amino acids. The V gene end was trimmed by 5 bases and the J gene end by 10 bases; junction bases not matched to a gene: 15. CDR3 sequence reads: CSVRASRLAGAGEQFF. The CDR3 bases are TGCAGCGTTCGGGCGTCCCGACTAGCGGGAGCCGGGGAGCAGTTCTTC.

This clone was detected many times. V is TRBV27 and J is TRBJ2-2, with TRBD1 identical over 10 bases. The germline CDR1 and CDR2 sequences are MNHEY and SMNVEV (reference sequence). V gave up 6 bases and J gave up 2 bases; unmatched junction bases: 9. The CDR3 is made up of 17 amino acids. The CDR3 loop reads CASRRGQGQINTGELFF. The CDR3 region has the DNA TGTGCCAGCAGGAGGGGACAGGGGCAAATCAACACCGGGGAGCTGTTTTTT.

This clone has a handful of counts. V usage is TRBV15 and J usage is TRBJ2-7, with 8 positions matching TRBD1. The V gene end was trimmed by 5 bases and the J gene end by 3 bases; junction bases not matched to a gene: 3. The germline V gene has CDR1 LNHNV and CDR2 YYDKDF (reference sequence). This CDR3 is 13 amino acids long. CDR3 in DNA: TGTGCCACCAGCCGGGGACAGGACTACGAGCAGTACTTC. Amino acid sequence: CATSRGQDYEQYF.

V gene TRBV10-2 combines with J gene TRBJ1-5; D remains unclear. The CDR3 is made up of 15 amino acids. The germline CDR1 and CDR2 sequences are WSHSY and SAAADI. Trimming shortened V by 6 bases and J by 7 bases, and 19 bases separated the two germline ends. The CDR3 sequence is CASRGTGERGQPQHF. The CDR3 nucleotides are TGCGCCAGCAGGGGAACCGGGGAGCGTGGCCAGCCCCAGCATTTT.

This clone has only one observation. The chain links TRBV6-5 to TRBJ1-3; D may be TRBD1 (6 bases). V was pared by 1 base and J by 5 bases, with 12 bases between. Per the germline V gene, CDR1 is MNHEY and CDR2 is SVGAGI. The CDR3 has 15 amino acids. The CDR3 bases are TGTGCCAGCAGTTACTTGGGGGCGCAAAGAAACACCATATATTTT. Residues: CASSYLGAQRNTIYF.

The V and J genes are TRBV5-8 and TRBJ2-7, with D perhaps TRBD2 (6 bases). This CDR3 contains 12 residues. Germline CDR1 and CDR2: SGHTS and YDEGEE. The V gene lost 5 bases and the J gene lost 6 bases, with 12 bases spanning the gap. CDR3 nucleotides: TGTGCCAGCAGTTTGACTAGAAGCGAGCAGTACGTC. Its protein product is CASSLTRSEQYV.

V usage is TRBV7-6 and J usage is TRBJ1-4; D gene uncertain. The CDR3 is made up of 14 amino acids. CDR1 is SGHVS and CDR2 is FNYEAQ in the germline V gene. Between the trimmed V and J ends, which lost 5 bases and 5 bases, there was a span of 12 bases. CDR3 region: CASSLGLVNEKLFF. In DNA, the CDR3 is TGTGCCAGCAGCCTAGGACTGGTGAATGAAAAACTGTTTTTT. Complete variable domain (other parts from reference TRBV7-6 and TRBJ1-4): GAGVSQSPRYKVTKRGQDVALRCDPISGHVSLYWYRQALGQGPEFLTYFNYEAQQDKSGLPNDRFSAERPEGSISTLTIQRTEQRDSAMYRCASSLGLVNEKLFFGSGTQLSVL.